A single sample is the source of the 14 T cell receptor beta chains below, sequenced in a study of blood T cells in healthy people across ages. The authors ran a second PCR of roughly 7 to 11 cycles using a sample-barcoded 5' primer and a J-beta primer mix. TCRdb reanalysed the 5' RACE reads using MiXCR and keeps one entry per CDR3 protein. The profile shows 500,000 to 550,000 distinct CDR3 sequences, around 24% of them singletons. This sample was shared with a second study, whose subject was T cells of mothers and their children.

The specimen was blood. The source is a boy aged 5-17 years in good health.

The chain uses TRBV6-2 or TRBV6-3 and TRBJ2-2, with D possibly matching TRBD1 (6 bases). CDR3 length: 14 residues. Trimming removed 2 bases from V and 6 bases from J, with 10 bases in between. Per the germline V gene, CDR1 is MNHEY and CDR2 is SVGEGT. The DNA of the CDR3 is TGTGCCAGCAGTTACGACAGGCCGTCCGGGGAGCTGTTTTTT. This translates into CASSYDRPSGELFF.

V and J are TRBV28 and TRBJ2-3, with D possibly matching TRBD1 (5 bases). CDR1 and CDR2 (germline): MDHEN, SYDVKM. The CDR3 totals 13 residues. V gave up 6 bases and J gave up 5 bases, with 12 bases separating them. The CDR3 protein is CASSQQGGDTQYF. In DNA, the CDR3 is TGTGCCAGCAGCCAGCAGGGTGGAGATACGCAGTATTTT.

V gene TRBV10-3 combines with J gene TRBJ2-7; D is unresolved. With 9 bases removed from V and 6 bases from J, the gap between germline ends came to 15 bases. The length of the CDR3 is 12 residues. The germline V gene encodes CDR1 ENHRY and CDR2 SYGVKD. CDR3 in amino acids: CAIRREGSEQYF. In DNA, the CDR3 is TGTGCCATTAGAAGGGAAGGGTCCGAGCAGTACTTC.

The chain has TRBV2 and TRBJ2-1; 8 bases align to TRBD1. V lost 0 bases to trimming and J lost 9 bases; unmatched junction nucleotides: 7. CDR3 length equals 15 residues. Germline CDR1 is SNHLY and CDR2 is FYNNEI. CDR3 bases: TGTGCCAGCAGTGAAGCAGGCAGGGGGCGCGGTGAGCAGTTCTTC. This encodes CASSEAGRGRGEQFF.

The table lists this clonotype with many counts. This chain joins TRBV6-2 or TRBV6-3 and TRBJ2-7; no firm D call. In germline, CDR1 is MNHEY, CDR2 SVGEGT. V lost 2 bases to trimming and J lost 0 bases, with 8 bases between them. The CDR3 runs 14 residues. The CDR3 protein is CASSYSSSSYEQYF. The DNA of the CDR3 is TGTGCCAGCAGTTACAGCTCTAGCTCCTACGAGCAGTACTTC.

This chain uses TRBV28 with TRBJ1-4; D perhaps matches TRBD1 (5 bases). V shed 3 bases and J shed 7 bases, with 12 bases lying between them. This CDR3 has 14 residues. In germline, CDR1 is MDHEN, CDR2 SYDVKM. In DNA, the CDR3 is TGTGCCAGCAGTTTTGGGGGGATGGGTGAAAAACTGTTTTTT. Amino acid sequence: CASSFGGMGEKLFF. Filled out from reference TRBV28 and TRBJ1-4, the complete variable domain reads DVKVTQSSRYLVKRTGEKVFLECVQDMDHENMFWYRQDPGLGLRLIYFSYDVKMKEKGDIPEGYSVSREKKERFSLILESASTNQTSMYLCASSFGGMGEKLFFGSGTQLSVL.

This clonotype appeared a few times. The CDR3 coding sequence is TGTGCGGGGCTCCAAGGGGGCGAGCAGTACTTC. Its translation: CAGLQGGEQYF. This rearrangement joins TRBV21-1 to TRBJ2-7; the DNA was not compared with TRBD1, the D call given in the table. TRBV21-1 is recorded as a pseudogene. The CDR3 spans 11 residues.

This clonotype was detected many times. The V call is TRBV28, the J call TRBJ2-1; D unresolved. Germline V gene data show CDR1 as MDHEN and CDR2 as SYDVKM. Trimming removed 1 base from V and 0 bases from J, with 10 bases in between. The CDR3 runs to 16 residues. In DNA, the CDR3 is TGTGCCAGCAGTTTATTCCAGGAGAGCTCCTACAATGAGCAGTTCTTC. It is translated as CASSLFQESSYNEQFF.

This clonotype was counted ten times or more. This chain connects TRBV4-1 to TRBJ2-5, with 8 bases fitting TRBD2. The CDR3 spans 17 residues. After removal of 2 bases from V and 2 bases from J, the junction contained 10 bases not matched to a gene. The germline V gene encodes CDR1 MGHRA and CDR2 YSYEKL. The CDR3 reads CASSQPILSGGQETQYF. In DNA, the CDR3 is TGCGCCAGCAGCCAACCTATTCTATCGGGAGGGCAAGAGACCCAGTACTTC.

The CDR3 protein is CASSLGQGNWNTGELFF. CDR3 nucleotides: TGCGCCAGCAGCCTGGGACAGGGTAATTGGAACACCGGGGAGCTGTTTTTT. The genes are TRBV5-1 and TRBJ2-2; 9 nucleotides agree with TRBD1. This CDR3 has 17 residues. V lost 4 bases to trimming and J lost 1 base; unmatched junction nucleotides: 8. In germline, CDR1 is SGHRS, CDR2 YFSETQ.

The sample holds a few counts of this clonotype. The V and J genes are TRBV4-3 and TRBJ1-4; the D gene is possibly TRBD1 (5 bases). The V end lost 4 bases, the J end lost 8 bases, and 17 bases lay between the germline ends. CDR3 length: 15 residues. From germline, CDR1 is LGHNA and CDR2 YSLEER. CDR3 protein: CASSRFARADEKLFF. The CDR3 DNA follows: TGCGCCAGCAGCCGATTCGCCAGGGCCGACGAAAAACTGTTTTTT.

This clonotype was observed a single time. CDR3 loop: CASLGNSYNEQFF. CDR3 nucleotide sequence: TGTGCCAGCCTGGGGAACTCCTACAATGAGCAGTTCTTC. This rearrangement joins TRBV7-9 to TRBJ2-1; D not resolved. V was cut by 8 bases and J by 0 bases, with 8 bases left in between. The CDR3 covers 13 residues. Looked up from germline, CDR1 is SEHNR and CDR2 is FQNEAQ (reference sequence).

V usage is TRBV20-1 and J usage is TRBJ2-3; no clear D gene. This CDR3 contains 12 residues. Looked up from germline, CDR1 is DFQATT and CDR2 is SNEGSKA (reference sequence). Trimming took off 5 bases at V and 0 bases at J, with 6 bases between the two ends. The CDR3 sequence is CSALGSTDTQYF. The CDR3 DNA is TGCAGTGCTTTGGGTAGCACAGATACGCAGTATTTT.

The V and J genes are TRBV24-1 and TRBJ2-3, with TRBD2 identical over 11 bases. The germline V gene encodes CDR1 KGHDR and CDR2 SFDVKD. This CDR3 is 17 amino acids long. V was clipped by 3 bases and J by 6 bases; unmatched bases: 10. This CDR3 is CATSDTLLAGVGDTQYF. CDR3 coding DNA: TGTGCCACCAGTGATACCCTACTAGCGGGGGTCGGGGATACGCAGTATTTT.